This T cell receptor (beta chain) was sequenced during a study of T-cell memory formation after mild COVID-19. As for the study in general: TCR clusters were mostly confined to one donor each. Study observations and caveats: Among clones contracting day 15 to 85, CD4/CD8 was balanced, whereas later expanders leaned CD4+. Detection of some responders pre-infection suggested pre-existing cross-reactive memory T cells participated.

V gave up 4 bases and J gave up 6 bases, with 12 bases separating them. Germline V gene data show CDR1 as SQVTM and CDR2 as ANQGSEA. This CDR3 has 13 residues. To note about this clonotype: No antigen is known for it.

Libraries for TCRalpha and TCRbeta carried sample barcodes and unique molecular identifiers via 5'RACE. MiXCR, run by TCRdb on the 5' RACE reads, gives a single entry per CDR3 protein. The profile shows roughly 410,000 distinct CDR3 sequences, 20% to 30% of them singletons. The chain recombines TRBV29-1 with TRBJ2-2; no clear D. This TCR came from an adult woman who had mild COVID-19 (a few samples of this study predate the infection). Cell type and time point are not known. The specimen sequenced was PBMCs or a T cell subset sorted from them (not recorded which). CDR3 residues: CSVARLSPGELFF. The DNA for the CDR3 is TGCAGCGTTGCCCGGCTAAGTCCCGGGGAGCTGTTTTTT.